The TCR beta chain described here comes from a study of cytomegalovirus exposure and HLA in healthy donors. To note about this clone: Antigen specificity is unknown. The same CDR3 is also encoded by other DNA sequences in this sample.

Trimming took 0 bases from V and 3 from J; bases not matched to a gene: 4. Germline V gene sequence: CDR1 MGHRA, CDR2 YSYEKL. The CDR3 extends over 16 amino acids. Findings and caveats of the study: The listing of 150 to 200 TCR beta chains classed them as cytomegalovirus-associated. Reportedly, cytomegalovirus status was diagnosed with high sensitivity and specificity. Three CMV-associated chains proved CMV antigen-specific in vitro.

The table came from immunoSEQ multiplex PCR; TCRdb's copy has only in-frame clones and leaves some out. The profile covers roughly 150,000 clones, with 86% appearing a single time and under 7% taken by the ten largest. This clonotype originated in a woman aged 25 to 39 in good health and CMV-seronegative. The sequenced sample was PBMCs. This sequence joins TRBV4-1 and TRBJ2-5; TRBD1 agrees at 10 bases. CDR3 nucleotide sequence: TGCGCCAGCAGCCAAGACGGGACAGGGGAAAAAGAGACCCAGTACTTC. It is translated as CASSQDGTGEKETQYF.